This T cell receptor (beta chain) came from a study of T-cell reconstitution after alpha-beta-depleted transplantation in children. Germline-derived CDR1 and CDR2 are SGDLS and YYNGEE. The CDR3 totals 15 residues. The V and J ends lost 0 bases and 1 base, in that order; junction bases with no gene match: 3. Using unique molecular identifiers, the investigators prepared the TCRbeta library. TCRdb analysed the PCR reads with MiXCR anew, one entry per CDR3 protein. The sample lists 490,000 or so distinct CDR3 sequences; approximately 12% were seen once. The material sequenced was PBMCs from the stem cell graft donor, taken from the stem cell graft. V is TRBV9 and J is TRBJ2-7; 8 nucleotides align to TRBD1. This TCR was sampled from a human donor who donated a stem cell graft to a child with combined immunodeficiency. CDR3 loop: CASSVATGESYEQYF. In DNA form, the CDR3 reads TGTGCCAGCAGCGTAGCGACAGGGGAATCCTACGAGCAGTACTTC.